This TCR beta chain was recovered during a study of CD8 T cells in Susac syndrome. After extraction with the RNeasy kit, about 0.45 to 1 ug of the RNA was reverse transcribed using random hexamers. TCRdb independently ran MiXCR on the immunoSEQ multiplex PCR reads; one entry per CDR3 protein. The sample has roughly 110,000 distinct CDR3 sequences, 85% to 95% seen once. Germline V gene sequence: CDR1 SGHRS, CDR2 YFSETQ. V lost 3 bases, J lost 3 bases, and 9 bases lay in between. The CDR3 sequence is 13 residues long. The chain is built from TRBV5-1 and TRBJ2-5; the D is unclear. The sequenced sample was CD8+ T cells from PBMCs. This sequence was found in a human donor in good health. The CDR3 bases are TGCGCCAGCAGCTCGAGGCCAGAAGAGACCCAGTACTTC. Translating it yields CASSSRPEETQYF.